What follows are 28 T cell receptor beta chains derived from one specimen sequenced in a study of shared clonotypes between healthy human individuals. The assay was immunoSEQ multiplex PCR, and TCRdb's table has in-frame clones only and misses some. The sample has under 550,000 clones, 90% to 96% seen once. Sample: naive CD4+ T cells sorted from blood. Subset noted: CD45RA+ positively selected. Receptors were obtained from a woman aged 25 to 39 in good health.

This chain connects TRBV4-2 to TRBJ2-3, with D maybe TRBD2 (5 bases). CDR3 length: 15 residues. The germline CDR1 and CDR2 sequences are LGHNA and YNFKEQ. Trimming shortened V by 0 bases and J by 0 bases, and 7 bases separated the two germline ends. The CDR3 DNA is TGTGCCAGCAGCCAAGATATAGCGAGCACAGATACGCAGTATTTT. Encoded protein: CASSQDIASTDTQYF.

This clone was detected once. The chain has TRBV5-1 and TRBJ2-5; perhaps TRBD2 as D (5 bases). The length of the CDR3 is 15 residues. The germline CDR1 and CDR2 sequences are SGHRS and YFSETQ. V dropped 0 bases and J dropped 2 bases, with 11 bases sitting between them. The CDR3 sequence: CASSLAVGGQETQYF. In nucleotides, the CDR3 is TGCGCCAGCAGCTTGGCCGTAGGAGGACAAGAGACCCAGTACTTC.

The V call is TRBV11-2, the J call TRBJ2-7, with D perhaps given as TRBD1 or TRBD2 (6 bases each). Germline CDR1 and CDR2: SGHAT and FQNNGV. This CDR3 contains 17 residues. V lost 4 bases and J 2 bases, leaving 21 bases between the germline ends. Here the CDR3 reads CASSSPGFRGRPYEQYF. CDR3 coding DNA: TGTGCCAGCAGCTCGCCTGGGTTCCGGGGGCGACCCTACGAGCAGTACTTC.

The J gene is TRBJ2-3, the V gene TRBV28; tentatively, D is TRBD2 (5 bases). CDR3 length: 12 residues. V was clipped by 7 bases and J by 5 bases, with 10 bases between them. CDR1 MDHEN and CDR2 SYDVKM come from the germline V gene. The CDR3 reads CASNSAEDTQYF. In nucleotides, the CDR3 is TGTGCCAGCAATTCAGCGGAAGATACGCAGTATTTT.

The chain joins TRBV28 to TRBJ2-6; the D gene is possibly TRBD2 (6 bases). The V end was cut by 4 bases, the J end by 1 base, with 8 bases between. The CDR3 contains 15 residues. CDR1 MDHEN and CDR2 SYDVKM come from the germline V gene. The CDR3 region has the DNA TGTGCCAGCAGTTCGGGGGTATCTGGGGCCAACGTCCTGACTTTC. Its protein product is CASSSGVSGANVLTF.

The J gene is TRBJ2-5, the V gene TRBV7-2, with D possibly being TRBD2 (6 bases). CDR3 length equals 13 residues. Trimming stripped 1 base from V and 4 bases from J, with 7 bases between. Germline CDR1 SGHTA, CDR2 FQGNSA. DNA for the CDR3: TGTGCCAGCAGCTTAGGAGCGGGAGAGACCCAGTACTTC. Protein: CASSLGAGETQYF.

J is TRBJ2-5 and V is TRBV4-1; D is unclear. The J call is in doubt because the DNA end fits TRBJ2-7 better. Germline loops: CDR1 MGHRA, CDR2 YSYEKL. CDR3 size: 15 residues. Here the CDR3 reads CASSPSGLLSYEQYF. In DNA form, the CDR3 reads TGCGCCAGCAGCCCGTCCGGGCTCCTCTCCTACGAGCAGTACTTC.

The chain has TRBV5-1 and TRBJ2-7; TRBD1 might be the D (6 bases). The V gene lost 2 bases and the J gene lost 5 bases, with 14 bases spanning the gap. The CDR3 totals 14 residues. In germline, CDR1 is SGHRS, CDR2 YFSETQ. CDR3 sequence reads: CASSFTPWDNEQYF. The CDR3 DNA sequence: TGCGCCAGCAGCTTTACCCCTTGGGACAACGAGCAGTACTTC.

The chain links TRBV11-2 to TRBJ1-4, with 8 bases identical to TRBD1. The ends lost 1 base at V and 7 bases at J; junction bases unmatched: 2. The CDR3 is 14 residues long. Germline loops: CDR1 SGHAT, CDR2 FQNNGV. CDR3 sequence reads: CASSLVGTGEKLFF. For the CDR3, the DNA is TGTGCCAGCAGCTTAGTTGGGACAGGTGAAAAACTGTTTTTT.

The V and J genes are TRBV7-2 and TRBJ2-1, with 7 nucleotides matching TRBD2. V was pared by 3 bases and J by 9 bases, with 5 bases of the junction left unmatched. Germline lookup yields CDR1 SGHTA and CDR2 FQGNSA. This CDR3 is 13 amino acids long. The CDR3 here is CASSLGGNGEQFF. The CDR3 nucleotides are TGTGCCAGCAGCTTGGGGGGGAATGGTGAGCAGTTCTTC.

The rearrangement joins TRBV6-1 to TRBJ1-5; D is undetermined. V was clipped by 1 base and J by 0 bases, with 13 bases between them. Looked up from germline, CDR1 is MNHNS and CDR2 is SASEGT. The CDR3 length is 17 residues. CDR3 nucleotides: TGTGCCAGCAGTGAAGGGTTGGAGAACCATAGCAATCAGCCCCAGCATTTT. Encoded protein: CASSEGLENHSNQPQHF.

In DNA, the CDR3 is TGTGCCAGCAGACAGACAGTCTCCTACGAGCAGTACTTC. Its translation is CASRQTVSYEQYF. The chain couples TRBV6-1 to TRBJ2-7; tentatively, D is TRBD1 (5 bases). V was trimmed by 6 bases and J by 0 bases, leaving 9 bases between them. The CDR3 has 13 residues. Germline loops: CDR1 MNHNS, CDR2 SASEGT.

The chain carries TRBV11-2 and TRBJ1-6, with 7 bases identical to TRBD1. J was trimmed by 5 bases and V by 6 bases; bases with no gene match: 7. This CDR3 is built from 15 residues. Germline loops: CDR1 SGHAT, CDR2 FQNNGV. The CDR3 coding sequence is TGTGCCAGCAGTTATCGGGACAGAGATAATTCACCCCTCCACTTT. Translating gives CASSYRDRDNSPLHF.

This clone was picked up one time. The rearrangement links TRBV7-9 to TRBJ1-2; D is ambiguous. V was trimmed by 7 bases and J by 5 bases, leaving 8 bases between them. CDR3 length: 11 amino acids. Germline V gives CDR1 SEHNR, CDR2 FQNEAQ (reference sequence). CDR3 amino acids: CASTPAYGYTF. The CDR3 DNA reads as TGTGCCAGCACCCCTGCTTATGGCTACACCTTC.

V gene TRBV19 combines with J gene TRBJ2-7, with 9 bases that match TRBD2. Germline V gene lookup returns CDR1 LNHDA and CDR2 SQIVND (reference sequence). The J segment lost 2 bases and the V segment lost 4 bases, leaving 9 bases of the junction unmatched. This CDR3 is 16 amino acids long. The CDR3 loop reads CASSTAGIAGAYEQYF. CDR3 nucleotide sequence: TGTGCCAGTAGTACCGCCGGGATAGCGGGAGCCTACGAGCAGTACTTC.

Notes on this clone: The same CDR3 can be traced to other DNA sequences in this sample. The rearrangement links TRBV29-1 to TRBJ2-7, with 11 bases fitting TRBD1. CDR1 SQVTM and CDR2 ANQGSEA come from the germline V gene. This CDR3 comprises 13 residues. V lost 6 bases, J lost 4 bases, and 5 bases stayed unmatched. The CDR3 is CSVTGTGGYEQYF. In nucleotides, the CDR3 is TGCAGCGTCACCGGGACAGGGGGGTACGAGCAGTACTTC.

This chain joins TRBV7-6 and TRBJ1-2; D may be TRBD1 (6 bases). Looked up from germline, CDR1 is SGHVS and CDR2 is FNYEAQ. The ends were cut back, 4 bases at V and 4 bases at J, with 22 bases in the middle. The CDR3 spans 17 residues. As DNA, the CDR3 is TGTGCCAGCAGCTCAATGGCGATACAGGGTTATGGCTATGGCTACACCTTC. Translated: CASSSMAIQGYGYGYTF. Complete variable domain (other parts from reference TRBV7-6 and TRBJ1-2): GAGVSQSPRYKVTKRGQDVALRCDPISGHVSLYWYRQALGQGPEFLTYFNYEAQQDKSGLPNDRFSAERPEGSISTLTIQRTEQRDSAMYRCASSSMAIQGYGYGYTFGSGTRLTVV.

On this clone: This sample also contains other DNA sequences that code for the same CDR3. The J gene is TRBJ2-2, the V gene TRBV15, with a weak D call TRBD1 (6 bases). CDR1 is LNHNV, CDR2 YYDKDF, per germline (reference sequence). Trimming pared 0 bases from V and 8 bases from J, leaving 10 bases between. The CDR3 is 14 residues long. CDR3 coding DNA: TGTGCCACCAGCAGAGATCTGGGGACAGGGGAGCTGTTTTTT. This gives the protein CATSRDLGTGELFF.

The chain joins TRBV2 to TRBJ2-2; D is perhaps TRBD2 (6 bases). The CDR3 totals 13 residues. Germline loops: CDR1 SNHLY, CDR2 FYNNEI. Trimming took 6 bases from V and 5 from J, leaving 10 bases between them. The CDR3 DNA reads as TGTGCCAGCAGGGTAGGAGGGACCGGGGAGCTGTTTTTT. Translated: CASRVGGTGELFF.

This clone was picked up one time. The chain combines TRBV7-2 with TRBJ1-5, with TRBD1 matching 7 bases. Trimming cost V 5 bases and J 9 bases; bases outside gene matches: 7. The CDR3 length is 13 residues. Germline V CDR1 and CDR2: SGHTA, FQGNSA. CDR3 DNA sequence: TGTGCCAGCAGCCTTGACAGGGAGAGGCCCCAGCATTTT. Translating gives CASSLDRERPQHF.

The chain has TRBV7-2 and TRBJ2-1; D is ambiguous. The CDR3 runs 13 residues. CDR1 SGHTA and CDR2 FQGNSA come from the germline V gene. Trimming took off 5 bases at V and 4 bases at J, with 9 bases between the two ends. The CDR3 here is CASSILGYNEQFF. The CDR3 DNA follows: TGTGCCAGCAGCATTCTGGGATACAATGAGCAGTTCTTC. Full variable domain (missing parts from reference TRBV7-2 and TRBJ2-1): GAGVSQSPSNKVTEKGKDVELRCDPISGHTALYWYRQSLGQGLEFLIYFQGNSAPDKSGLPSDRFSAERTGGSVSTLTIQRTQQEDSAVYLCASSILGYNEQFFGPGTRLTVL.

The sample holds a few counts of this clone. The chain employs TRBV7-2 and TRBJ1-5; no definite D call. The germline V gene encodes CDR1 SGHTA and CDR2 FQGNSA. The CDR3 loop spans 13 amino acids. With 5 bases removed from V and 3 bases from J, the gap between germline ends came to 8 bases. The CDR3 DNA reads TGTGCCAGCAGCGTAAGTTACAATCAGCCCCAGCATTTT. This codes for CASSVSYNQPQHF.

The chain carries TRBV5-1 and TRBJ2-7; D might be TRBD1 (6 bases). V lost 3 bases and J 4 bases, leaving 14 bases between the germline ends. Germline V gene sequence: CDR1 SGHRS, CDR2 YFSETQ. The CDR3 is 14 residues long. CDR3 sequence: CASSSPGQWYEQYF. The CDR3 DNA sequence: TGCGCCAGCAGCTCCCCGGGACAATGGTACGAGCAGTACTTC.

The chain recombines TRBV27 with TRBJ2-7; 8 positions agree with TRBD1. Germline loops: CDR1 MNHEY, CDR2 SMNVEV (reference sequence). V lost 5 bases to trimming and J lost 0 bases; unmatched junction nucleotides: 9. The CDR3 totals 16 residues. Here the CDR3 reads CASSPLDRASSYEQYF. The CDR3 nucleotides read TGTGCCAGCAGTCCACTGGACAGGGCGAGCTCCTACGAGCAGTACTTC.

The CDR3 loop reads CASSSPRQGYFGPESIEQYF. CDR3 nucleotides: TGTGCCAGCAGTTCCCCAAGACAGGGTTATTTCGGTCCCGAGAGTATCGAGCAGTACTTC. The V and J genes are TRBV28 and TRBJ2-7, with 7 nucleotides matching TRBD1. Germline lookup yields CDR1 MDHEN and CDR2 SYDVKM. The CDR3 spans 20 residues. Trimming at V came to 4 bases and at J to 6 bases, leaving 27 bases not matched to a gene.

The V call is TRBV7-2, the J call TRBJ2-7; unclear D gene. This CDR3 has 14 amino acids. V was shortened by 3 bases and J by 0 bases, with 9 bases between the two germline ends. Germline V gene sequence: CDR1 SGHTA, CDR2 FQGNSA. The CDR3 reads CASSLAATSYEQYF. The CDR3, as DNA: TGTGCCAGCAGCTTGGCGGCGACCTCCTACGAGCAGTACTTC.

This chain links TRBV6-6 with TRBJ2-7; 11 nucleotides match TRBD1. With V trimmed by 4 bases and J by 7 bases, 6 bases remained unmatched. Germline V gene lookup returns CDR1 MNHNY and CDR2 SVGAGI (reference sequence). The CDR3 is 14 amino acids. CDR3 sequence: CASSFGQGAGEQYF. In DNA form, the CDR3 reads TGTGCCAGCAGTTTCGGACAGGGGGCGGGGGAGCAGTACTTC.

This clone was observed once. The chain joins TRBV10-2 to TRBJ2-1; 9 positions agree with TRBD1. This CDR3 is built from 18 residues. V gave up 7 bases and J gave up 0 bases; unmatched junction bases: 13. Germline CDR1 WSHSY, CDR2 SAAADI. This CDR3 reads CASIGDRVATGSYNEQFF. DNA for the CDR3: TGCGCCAGCATTGGGGACAGGGTGGCGACTGGCTCCTACAATGAGCAGTTCTTC.